A single sample is the source of the 27 T cell receptor beta chains below, sequenced in a study of T cell responses to AZD1222 COVID-19 vaccine. Here immunoSEQ multiplex PCR was the method, and the copy in TCRdb shows in-frame clones only, minus some. The sample lists approximately 150,000 clones; roughly 93% were seen once. The specimen comprised peripheral blood, sampled on day 0 of AZD1222 vaccination. The receptors stem from an adult in good health.

The gene calls are TRBV5-6 and TRBJ1-6, with D possibly being TRBD1 (6 bases). V lost 6 bases and J lost 6, with 13 bases in between. From germline, CDR1 is SGHDT and CDR2 YYEEEE. The CDR3 is 14 residues long. The CDR3 spells CASKNRVGNSPLHF. The DNA for the CDR3 is TGTGCCAGCAAGAACAGGGTTGGTAATTCACCCCTCCACTTT.

CDR3 residues: CASSPALGGPADTQYF. CDR3 bases: TGTGCCAGCAGCCCAGCTTTGGGAGGGCCTGCAGATACGCAGTATTTT. The chain couples TRBV4-2 to TRBJ2-3; 7 bases match TRBD2. The junction had 11 bases not matched to a gene; V was cut back by 4 bases and J by 4 bases. The CDR3 spans 16 residues. From germline, CDR1 is LGHNA and CDR2 YNFKEQ.

J is TRBJ2-1 and V is TRBV6-2 or TRBV6-3; 12 bases match TRBD2. The J segment lost 6 bases and the V segment lost 4 bases, leaving 4 bases of the junction unmatched. The germline V gene encodes CDR1 MNHEY and CDR2 SVGEGT. This CDR3 region has 15 residues. The DNA for the CDR3 is TGTGCCAGCAGTTCACTAGCGGGAGGTACCAATGAGCAGTTCTTC. Translation gives CASSSLAGGTNEQFF.

The chain joins TRBV28 to TRBJ2-1; D not certain. CDR1 and CDR2 from the germline V gene are MDHEN and SYDVKM. The CDR3 contains 14 residues. V shed 2 bases and J shed 5 bases, with 10 bases lying between them. The CDR3 sequence: CASSLELRNNEQFF. In DNA form, the CDR3 reads TGTGCCAGCAGTTTAGAACTCCGTAACAATGAGCAGTTCTTC.

The J gene is TRBJ2-6, the V gene TRBV5-4; D ambiguous. Germline CDR1 and CDR2: SGHNT and YYREEE (reference sequence). This CDR3 is built from 13 residues. V was shortened by 7 bases and J by 0 bases, with 5 bases between the two germline ends. CDR3: CASLNSGANVLTF. The CDR3 region has the DNA TGTGCCAGCCTCAACTCTGGGGCCAACGTCCTGACTTTC.

The V and J genes are TRBV7-2 and TRBJ1-2; D call uncertain. The ends were cut back, 4 bases at V and 10 bases at J, with 13 bases in the middle. There are 12 residues in the CDR3. Germline loops: CDR1 SGHTA, CDR2 FQGNSA. CDR3 coding DNA: TGTGCCAGCAGCTCCCCGGGCTCGACCTACACCTTC. Protein sequence: CASSSPGSTYTF.

The CDR3 nucleotides are TGTGCCAGCAGTTACCAGGAGCGATCACCCCTCCACTTT. Its translation: CASSYQERSPLHF. The rearrangement uses TRBV6-5 and TRBJ1-6; no clear D. CDR1 MNHEY and CDR2 SVGAGI come from the germline V gene. This CDR3 contains 13 residues. Trimming took 2 bases from V and 10 from J, leaving 9 bases between them.

The rearrangement uses TRBV24-1 and TRBJ2-5; the D gene is possibly TRBD2 (7 bases). Trimming pared 2 bases from V and 4 bases from J, leaving 16 bases between. This CDR3 comprises 16 residues. Germline assignment: CDR1 KGHDR and CDR2 SFDVKD. CDR3 in DNA: TGTGCCACCAGTGATTCCCGTGAGGGGGGGGTAGAGACCCAGTACTTC. This codes for CATSDSREGGVETQYF.

The V call is TRBV28, the J call TRBJ2-5; no clear D gene. Looked up from germline, CDR1 is MDHEN and CDR2 is SYDVKM. The V end lost 4 bases, the J end lost 5 bases, and 11 bases lay between the germline ends. The CDR3 is made up of 13 amino acids. This chain's CDR3 is CASSSEGLETQYF. The CDR3, as DNA: TGTGCCAGCAGTTCCGAAGGGTTGGAGACCCAGTACTTC. The whole variable domain, filled in from reference TRBV28 and TRBJ2-5, reads DVKVTQSSRYLVKRTGEKVFLECVQDMDHENMFWYRQDPGLGLRLIYFSYDVKMKEKGDIPEGYSVSREKKERFSLILESASTNQTSMYLCASSSEGLETQYFGPGTRLLVL.

The chain couples TRBV27 to TRBJ1-4; 9 bases map to TRBD1. The V and J ends lost 10 bases and 7 bases, in that order; junction bases with no gene match: 7. The CDR3 length is 13 residues. Germline loops: CDR1 MNHEY, CDR2 SMNVEV (reference sequence). CDR3 coding DNA: TGTGCCACCTTCGACAGGGGGAGTGAAAAACTGTTTTTT. Its translation is CATFDRGSEKLFF.

The CDR3 nucleotides read TGTGCCAGTAGTTTGGGACGGGTGAACACTGAAGCTTTCTTT. The encoded protein is CASSLGRVNTEAFF. The chain employs TRBV19 and TRBJ1-1, with D maybe TRBD1 (5 bases). Germline V lookup: CDR1 LNHDA, CDR2 SQIVND (reference sequence). This CDR3 is 14 amino acids long. The V end lost 5 bases, the J end lost 0 bases, and 10 bases lay between the germline ends.

J is TRBJ1-1 and V is TRBV5-1; D is unclear. Trimming cost V 4 bases and J 0 bases, with 16 bases left between them. Germline-derived CDR1 and CDR2 are SGHRS and YFSETQ. The CDR3 is made up of 16 amino acids. For the CDR3, the DNA is TGCGCCAGCAGCGCCAACATGGCGCAAATGAACACTGAAGCTTTCTTT. This codes for CASSANMAQMNTEAFF.

The chain joins TRBV11-1 to TRBJ2-7, with 13 nucleotides matching TRBD2. This CDR3 spans 16 amino acids. Germline CDR1 reads SGHAT; CDR2 reads FQDESV (reference sequence). V was clipped by 1 base and J by 4 bases; unmatched bases: 4. The CDR3 loop reads CASSLGGLAGRYEQYF. The CDR3 DNA reads TGTGCCAGCAGCTTAGGGGGACTAGCGGGAAGATACGAGCAGTACTTC.

The rearrangement links TRBV4-1 to TRBJ2-3; no definite D call. CDR3 size: 11 residues. Trimming stripped 1 base from V and 6 bases from J, with 2 bases between. CDR1 is MGHRA, CDR2 YSYEKL, per germline. CDR3 sequence (DNA): TGCGCCAGCAGCCAAGCGGATACGCAGTATTTT. It encodes CASSQADTQYF.

The chain has TRBV7-2 and TRBJ2-7, with D perhaps TRBD2 (6 bases). V was pared by 5 bases and J by 6 bases, with 11 bases between. CDR1 SGHTA and CDR2 FQGNSA come from the germline V gene. The CDR3 loop spans 12 amino acids. CDR3 coding DNA: TGTGCCAGCAGCGGATACGGGAGCGAGCAGTACTTC. It encodes CASSGYGSEQYF.

The CDR3 is CASRPGTGPEKLFF. CDR3 sequence (DNA): TGTGCCAGCAGGCCCGGGACAGGACCCGAAAAACTGTTTTTT. V and J are TRBV6-5 and TRBJ1-4; 8 bases line up with TRBD1. Per the germline V gene, CDR1 is MNHEY and CDR2 is SVGAGI. The CDR3 length is 14 residues. Germline trimming cut 6 bases from V and 8 bases from J; bases unmatched to any gene: 8.

The chain carries TRBV24-1 and TRBJ2-3, with TRBD1 as a possible D gene (6 bases). With 4 bases removed from V and 0 bases from J, the gap between germline ends came to 10 bases. The CDR3 is made up of 15 amino acids. Germline V gene sequence: CDR1 KGHDR, CDR2 SFDVKD. This CDR3 is CATSDQQGSTDTQYF. CDR3 nucleotides: TGTGCCACCAGTGACCAACAGGGAAGCACAGATACGCAGTATTTT.

The genes are TRBV3-1 (or the pseudogene TRBV3-2) and TRBJ1-1, with D possibly being TRBD1 (6 bases). The CDR3 runs 14 residues. Germline V gene sequence: CDR1 LGHDT, CDR2 YNNKEL (reference sequence). V gave up 4 bases and J gave up 8 bases, with 17 bases separating them. The chain's CDR3 is CASSPKLRTEEAFF. In nucleotides, the CDR3 is TGTGCCAGCAGCCCTAAACTGAGGACAGAGGAAGCTTTCTTT.

The table lists this clone with a count of one. This chain uses TRBV3-1 (or the pseudogene TRBV3-2) with TRBJ2-7, with D possibly matching TRBD2 (6 bases). V lost 6 bases and J 3 bases, leaving 18 bases between the germline ends. The CDR3 is 15 amino acids. Per the germline V gene, CDR1 is LGHDT and CDR2 is YNNKEL (reference sequence). The CDR3 coding sequence is TGTGCCAGCAGGTCCTCCTCCGGGGGATTCTACGAGCAGTACTTC. Protein sequence: CASRSSSGGFYEQYF.

The chain links TRBV6-5 to TRBJ1-2; 11 bases map to TRBD1. The V gene end was trimmed by 7 bases and the J gene end by 0 bases; junction bases not matched to a gene: 4. The germline CDR1 and CDR2 sequences are MNHEY and SVGAGI. The CDR3 loop spans 15 amino acids. CDR3 coding DNA: TGTGCCAGCATAAGGGGACAGGGGGCTAACTATGGCTACACCTTC. This codes for CASIRGQGANYGYTF.

The J gene is TRBJ2-7, the V gene TRBV14; D gene ambiguous. The V end was cut by 0 bases, the J end by 5 bases, with 8 bases between. Germline V gives CDR1 SGHDN, CDR2 FVKESK. The CDR3 covers 13 residues. CDR3 amino acids: CASSQDPLDEQYF. The CDR3 DNA follows: TGTGCCAGCAGCCAAGACCCCCTTGACGAGCAGTACTTC.

This clone showed up just once. The gene calls are TRBV7-8 and TRBJ2-3; maybe TRBD2 (5 bases). There are 14 residues in the CDR3. In germline, CDR1 is SGHVS, CDR2 FQNEAQ. Deletions cut 2 bases from V and 5 bases from J, with 11 bases between. The CDR3 nucleotides are TGTGCCAGCAGCTTACTGGTTGAGGGAGATACGCAGTATTTT. Translating it yields CASSLLVEGDTQYF.

The chain couples TRBV27 to TRBJ1-1; D gene unclear. V lost 8 bases, J lost 3 bases, and 16 bases lay in between. In germline, CDR1 is MNHEY, CDR2 SMNVEV (reference sequence). The CDR3 loop spans 14 amino acids. CDR3 sequence reads: CASHHGTDDTEAFF. DNA for the CDR3: TGTGCCAGCCACCACGGCACAGACGACACTGAAGCTTTCTTT.

The V gene is TRBV19, the J gene TRBJ1-2; no clear D gene. Trimming took off 0 bases at V and 6 bases at J, with 11 bases between the two ends. Germline V lookup: CDR1 LNHDA, CDR2 SQIVND (reference sequence). The CDR3 sequence is 14 residues long. The CDR3: CASSIDYPRDGYTF. CDR3 nucleotide sequence: TGTGCCAGTAGTATAGATTACCCCAGAGATGGCTACACCTTC.

The chain is built from TRBV27 and TRBJ2-1, with TRBD1 identical over 7 bases. Germline trimming cut 6 bases from V and 9 bases from J; bases unmatched to any gene: 8. Germline V gene lookup returns CDR1 MNHEY and CDR2 SMNVEV (reference sequence). The CDR3 totals 13 residues. CDR3 DNA sequence: TGTGCCAGCAGCCGACAGGGTCTTGGTGAGCAGTTCTTC. Amino acids: CASSRQGLGEQFF.

The V gene is TRBV4-1, the J gene TRBJ2-7, with D possibly being TRBD2 (7 bases). The germline CDR1 and CDR2 sequences are MGHRA and YSYEKL. The CDR3 has 14 residues. Trimming cost V 0 bases and J 7 bases, with 13 bases left between them. The CDR3 loop is CASSQDRGAREQYF. In DNA form, the CDR3 reads TGCGCCAGCAGCCAAGATCGGGGGGCTCGGGAGCAGTACTTC.

The chain employs TRBV9 and TRBJ1-4; D remains unclear. The CDR3 has 17 amino acids. The V and J ends lost 3 bases and 2 bases respectively, with 17 bases between them. Germline V gene lookup returns CDR1 SGDLS and CDR2 YYNGEE. The CDR3 spells CASSGGSSGPTNEKLFF. The CDR3 DNA reads TGTGCCAGCAGCGGAGGCTCTAGCGGCCCCACTAATGAAAAACTGTTTTTT.